This T cell receptor beta chain was sequenced for a study of CD8+CD57+ T cells in acquired aplastic anemia. About the study: DNA from sorted CD4+ and CD8+ cells averaged about 3.2 ug.

This clonotype was picked up many times. Antigen: not known. With a much larger clone just one base away, this may be a read error. The study profiled TCR beta VDJ and CDR3 using genomic DNA as template. TCRdb processed the reads anew with MiXCR; each CDR3 protein has one entry. The sample yields approximately 220,000 distinct CDR3 sequences, under 50% seen once. General study results and limits: Any difference that existed in CD8+ Simpson's diversity between patients and controls was not significant. Patients and controls had in common 25 to 30 CD8+ CDR3 sequences.

Those patients picked for sequencing had displayed CD8+CD57+ cell expansion on flow cytometry. The diagnosis in all patients was severe acquired aplastic anemia. The CDR3 is 15 amino acids. Per the germline V gene, CDR1 is LNHNV and CDR2 is YYDKDF (reference sequence). This chain links TRBV15 with TRBJ1-1; 7 nucleotides line up with TRBD1. The material sequenced was sorted CD4+, CD8+, or CD8+CD57+ T cells (not recorded which) from PBMCs. This clonotype was obtained from a human donor with aplastic anemia. The CDR3 here is CATTSSAGGNIEAFF. The CDR3 region has the DNA TGTGCCACCACCTCATCCGCAGGGGGGAACATTGAAGCTTTCTTT.